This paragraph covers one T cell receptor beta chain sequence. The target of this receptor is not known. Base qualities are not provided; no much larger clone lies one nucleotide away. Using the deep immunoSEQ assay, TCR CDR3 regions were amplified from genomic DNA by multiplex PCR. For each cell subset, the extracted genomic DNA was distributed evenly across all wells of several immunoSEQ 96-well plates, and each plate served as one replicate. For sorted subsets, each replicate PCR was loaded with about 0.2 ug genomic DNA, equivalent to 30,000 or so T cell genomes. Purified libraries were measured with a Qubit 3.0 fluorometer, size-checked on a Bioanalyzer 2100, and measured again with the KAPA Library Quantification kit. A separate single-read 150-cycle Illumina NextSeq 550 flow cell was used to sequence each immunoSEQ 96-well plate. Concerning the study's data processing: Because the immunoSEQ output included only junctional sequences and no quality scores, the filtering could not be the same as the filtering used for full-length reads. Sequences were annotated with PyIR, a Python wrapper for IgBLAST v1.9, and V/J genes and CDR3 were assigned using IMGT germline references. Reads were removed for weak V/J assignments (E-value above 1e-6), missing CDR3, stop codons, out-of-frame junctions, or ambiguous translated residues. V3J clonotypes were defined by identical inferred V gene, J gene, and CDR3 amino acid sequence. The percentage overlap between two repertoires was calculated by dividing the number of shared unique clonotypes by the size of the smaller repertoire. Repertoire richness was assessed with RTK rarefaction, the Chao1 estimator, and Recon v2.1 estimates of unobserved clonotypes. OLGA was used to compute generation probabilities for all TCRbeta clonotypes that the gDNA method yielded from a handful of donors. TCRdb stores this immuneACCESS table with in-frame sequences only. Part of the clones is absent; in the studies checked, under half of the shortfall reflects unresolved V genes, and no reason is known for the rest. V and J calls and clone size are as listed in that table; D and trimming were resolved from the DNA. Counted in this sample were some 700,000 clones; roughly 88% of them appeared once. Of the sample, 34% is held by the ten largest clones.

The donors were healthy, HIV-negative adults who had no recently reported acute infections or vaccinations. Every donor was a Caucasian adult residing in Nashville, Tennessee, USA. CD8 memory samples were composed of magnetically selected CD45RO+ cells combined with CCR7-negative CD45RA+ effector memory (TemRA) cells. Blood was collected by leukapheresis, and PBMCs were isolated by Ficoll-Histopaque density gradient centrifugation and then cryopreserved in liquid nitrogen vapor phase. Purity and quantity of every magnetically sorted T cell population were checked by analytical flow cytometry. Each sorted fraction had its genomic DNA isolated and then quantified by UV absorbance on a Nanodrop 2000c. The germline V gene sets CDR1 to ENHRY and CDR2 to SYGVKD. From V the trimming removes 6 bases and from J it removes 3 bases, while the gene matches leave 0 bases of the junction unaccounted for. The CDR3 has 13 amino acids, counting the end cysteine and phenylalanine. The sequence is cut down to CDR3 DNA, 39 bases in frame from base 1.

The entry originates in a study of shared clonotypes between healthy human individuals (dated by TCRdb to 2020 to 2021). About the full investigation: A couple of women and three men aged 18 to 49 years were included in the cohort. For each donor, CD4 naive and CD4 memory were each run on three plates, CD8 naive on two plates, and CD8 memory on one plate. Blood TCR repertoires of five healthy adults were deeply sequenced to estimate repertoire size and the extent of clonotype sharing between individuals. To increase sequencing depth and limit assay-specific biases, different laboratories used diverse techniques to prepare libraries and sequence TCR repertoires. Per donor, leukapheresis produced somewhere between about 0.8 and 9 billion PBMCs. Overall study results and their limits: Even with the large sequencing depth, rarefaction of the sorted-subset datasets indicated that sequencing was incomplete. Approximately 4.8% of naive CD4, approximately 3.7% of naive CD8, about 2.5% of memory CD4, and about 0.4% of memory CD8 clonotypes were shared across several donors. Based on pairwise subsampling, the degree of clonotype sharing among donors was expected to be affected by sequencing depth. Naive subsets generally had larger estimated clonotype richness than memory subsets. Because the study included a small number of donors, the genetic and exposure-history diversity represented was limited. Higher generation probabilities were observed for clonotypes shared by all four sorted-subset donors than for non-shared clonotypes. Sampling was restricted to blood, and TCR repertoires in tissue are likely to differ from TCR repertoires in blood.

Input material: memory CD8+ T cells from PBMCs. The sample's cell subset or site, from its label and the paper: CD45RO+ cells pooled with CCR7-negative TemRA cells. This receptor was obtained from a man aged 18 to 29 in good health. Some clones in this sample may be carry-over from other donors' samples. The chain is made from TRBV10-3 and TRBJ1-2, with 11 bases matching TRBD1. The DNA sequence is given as TGTGCCATCAGGGGACAGGGGGACTATGGCTACACCTTC. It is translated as CAIRGQGDYGYTF.